This T cell receptor beta chain was documented in a study of blood T cell repertoires in COVID-19. This CDR3 has 15 amino acids. CDR1 LNHDA and CDR2 SQIVND come from the germline V gene (reference sequence). Losses at the gene ends were 4 bases for V and 2 bases for J; bases not matched to a gene: 6. Data came from immunoSEQ multiplex PCR; TCRdb stores just in-frame clones and leaves some out. The sample records around 180,000 clones, under 80% being singletons. The source of this sequence is a woman aged 80 or over with acute or convalescent COVID-19. Sequencing used peripheral blood. V is TRBV19 and J is TRBJ2-5; 8 bases map to TRBD1. The CDR3 spells CASSTSGTGQETQYF. The CDR3 DNA sequence: TGTGCCAGTAGTACCTCCGGGACAGGACAAGAGACCCAGTACTTC.